Below, 23 T cell receptor beta chains from the same sample are listed, as sequenced in a study of cytomegalovirus exposure and HLA in healthy donors. Vbeta (60) and Jbeta (13) primers were used in the PCR. The assay was immunoSEQ multiplex PCR, and TCRdb's table has in-frame clones only and misses some. Of around 270,000 clones listed, about 80% are singletons. Sequenced: PBMCs. These receptor sequences come from a girl aged 2 to 9 in good health and CMV-seronegative.

This sequence joins TRBV27 and TRBJ2-1, with 7 nucleotides matching TRBD2. From germline, CDR1 is MNHEY and CDR2 SMNVEV (reference sequence). Trimming at V came to 2 bases and at J to 2 bases, leaving 3 bases not matched to a gene. This CDR3 has 15 residues. CDR3 nucleotide sequence: TGTGCCAGCAGTTTAGCGGGAGCTACCTACAATGAGCAGTTCTTC. Translating gives CASSLAGATYNEQFF.

This chain links TRBV5-1 with TRBJ2-7, with 8 bases aligning to TRBD2. CDR3 length: 15 amino acids. The germline CDR1 and CDR2 sequences are SGHRS and YFSETQ. Trimming took 1 base from V and 1 from J; bases not matched to a gene: 4. Here the CDR3 DNA reads TGCGCCAGCAGCTTGACAAGCGGGGGATCCTACGAGCAGTACTTC. It specifies CASSLTSGGSYEQYF.

This rearrangement joins TRBV6-6 to TRBJ2-5; 10 bases map to TRBD2. The end of the DNA fits TRBJ2-7 better, so the J call may be wrong. The CDR3 is made up of 15 amino acids. Germline V lookup: CDR1 MNHNY, CDR2 SVGAGI (reference sequence). CDR3 sequence (DNA): TGTGCCAGTAATGGGGCTAGCGGGAGTTACAACGAGCAGTACTTC. Amino acids: CASNGASGSYNEQYF.

The J gene is TRBJ2-5, the V gene TRBV6-5; 11 nucleotides align to TRBD2. Per the germline V gene, CDR1 is MNHEY and CDR2 is SVGAGI. The trim removed 5 bases at V and 4 bases at J, leaving 6 bases unmatched. The CDR3 extends over 15 amino acids. CDR3 sequence reads: CASSRSGGESETQYF. CDR3 nucleotide sequence: TGTGCCAGCAGTCGTAGCGGGGGGGAGTCAGAGACCCAGTACTTC.

The V and J genes are TRBV9 and TRBJ2-7; D not certain. The CDR3 extends over 15 amino acids. From germline, CDR1 is SGDLS and CDR2 YYNGEE. Trimming took 0 bases from V and 2 from J, leaving 12 bases between them. CDR3 nucleotides: TGTGCCAGCAGCGTAGCCCCCACAGATGCCTACGAGCAGTACTTC. The encoded protein is CASSVAPTDAYEQYF.

The chain employs TRBV5-1 and TRBJ2-1; 7 bases map to TRBD2. The V gene end was trimmed by 2 bases and the J gene end by 6 bases; junction bases not matched to a gene: 8. The germline V gene encodes CDR1 SGHRS and CDR2 YFSETQ. This CDR3 has 15 residues. In nucleotides, the CDR3 is TGCGCCAGCAGCTTTCGGGACTACCCTACCAATGAGCAGTTCTTC. This encodes CASSFRDYPTNEQFF.

J is TRBJ1-5 and V is TRBV28, with TRBD1 as a possible D gene (5 bases). V was cut by 7 bases and J by 1 base, with 14 bases left in between. This CDR3 spans 15 amino acids. CDR1 is MDHEN and CDR2 is SYDVKM in the germline V gene. The CDR3 sequence: CASIGGEGSNQPQHF. The CDR3, as DNA: TGTGCCAGCATTGGGGGGGAAGGGAGCAATCAGCCCCAGCATTTT.

For this clone: Germline and junction disagree at one end, which may indicate a read error. This rearrangement joins TRBV7-9 to TRBJ2-3, with a possible D match to TRBD2 (6 bases). Germline values: CDR1 SEHNR, CDR2 FQNEAQ (reference sequence). This CDR3 comprises 12 residues. CDR3 nucleotide sequence: TGTTCCAGCCCGGGGGGCACAGATACGCAGTATTTT. Its protein is CSSPGGTDTQYF.

The table lists this clone with a count of one. This rearrangement joins TRBV9 to TRBJ2-5; D not certain. The germline V and J ends were trimmed by 0 bases and 1 base, with 4 bases remaining between them. CDR1 is SGDLS and CDR2 is YYNGEE in the germline V gene. The CDR3 has 13 amino acids. The DNA for the CDR3 is TGTGCCAGCAGCGTAGATCTCCAAGAGACCCAGTACTTC. Translation gives CASSVDLQETQYF.

This chain links TRBV4-1 with TRBJ2-7; D is undetermined. Germline V gene data show CDR1 as MGHRA and CDR2 as YSYEKL. The CDR3 contains 14 residues. Trimming removed 2 bases from V and 6 bases from J, with 14 bases in between. CDR3 region: CASSQNSPRSEQYF. The DNA of the CDR3 is TGCGCCAGCAGCCAAAACTCGCCGCGGTCCGAGCAGTACTTC.

The chain recombines TRBV27 with TRBJ2-1, with D tentatively TRBD1 (6 bases). The CDR3 runs 16 residues. Germline assignment: CDR1 MNHEY and CDR2 SMNVEV (reference sequence). The V end lost 5 bases, the J end lost 10 bases, and 24 bases lay between the germline ends. The CDR3, as DNA: TGTGCCAGCAGTGCCTCGTTCAGGGGACATTGGGGGGAGCAGTTCTTC. This encodes CASSASFRGHWGEQFF.

V and J are TRBV4-2 and TRBJ2-3; TRBD2 matches at 8 bases. Unmatched junction bases numbered 5, after V lost 1 base and J lost 2 bases. Germline CDR1 reads LGHNA; CDR2 reads YNFKEQ. The CDR3 consists of 16 residues. The CDR3 DNA sequence: TGTGCCAGCAGCCAAGTCCCAGCGGGGGCCACAGATACGCAGTATTTT. Translating gives CASSQVPAGATDTQYF.

V and J are TRBV6-1 and TRBJ2-5, with 14 bases fitting TRBD2. The J call is uncertain, as TRBJ2-7 better fits the DNA end. The CDR3 loop spans 14 amino acids. The germline CDR1 and CDR2 sequences are MNHNS and SASEGT. DNA of the CDR3: TGTGCCAGCAGCCACGGACTAGCGGGGGGCGAGCAGTACTTC. It is translated as CASSHGLAGGEQYF.

This chain links TRBV5-1 with TRBJ2-1; no reliable D call. Germline V lookup: CDR1 SGHRS, CDR2 YFSETQ. The V gene lost 2 bases and the J gene lost 4 bases, with 16 bases spanning the gap. The CDR3 is 16 residues long. Here the CDR3 DNA reads TGCGCCAGCAGCTTACCATTGTACCGAGAATACAATGAGCAGTTCTTC. Protein: CASSLPLYREYNEQFF.

The chain is built from TRBV19 and TRBJ2-1, with 10 bases that match TRBD2. Germline V gene lookup returns CDR1 LNHDA and CDR2 SQIVND (reference sequence). The CDR3 consists of 17 residues. J was trimmed by 0 bases and V by 4 bases; bases with no gene match: 6. CDR3 sequence: CASSSPGLATSYNEQFF. In DNA form, the CDR3 reads TGTGCCAGTAGTAGTCCGGGACTAGCGACCTCCTACAATGAGCAGTTCTTC. The variable domain in full, completed from reference TRBV19 and TRBJ2-1, reads DGGITQSPKYLFRKEGQNVTLSCEQNLNHDAMYWYRQDPGQGLRLIYYSQIVNDFQKGDIAEGYSVSREKKESFPLTVTSAQKNPTAFYLCASSSPGLATSYNEQFFGPGTRLTVL.

The gene calls are TRBV7-9 and TRBJ2-7, with D perhaps TRBD1 (6 bases). Trimming left V 4 bases short and J 1 base short, with 20 bases between. This CDR3 has 17 amino acids. Germline V gene sequence: CDR1 SEHNR, CDR2 FQNEAQ (reference sequence). The CDR3 sequence is CASSSPWWQGQSYEQYF. DNA of the CDR3: TGTGCCAGCAGCTCCCCTTGGTGGCAGGGGCAGTCCTACGAGCAGTACTTC.

For this clone: A read error may account for a junction end that differs from germline. This chain uses TRBV7-6 with TRBJ2-5, with D tentatively TRBD2 (5 bases). The CDR3 contains 15 residues. Germline CDR1 is SGHVS and CDR2 is FNYEAQ. Written as DNA, the CDR3 is TGTGCCAGCAGCCTAGCTCAGCGGAGGCAAGAGACCCAGTACTTC. It encodes CASSLAQRRQETQYF.

This clone was counted only a few times. CDR3 region: CASSKNTGSHFAGELFF. In DNA form, the CDR3 reads TGTGCCAGCAGCAAAAATACAGGGTCTCATTTTGCCGGGGAGCTGTTTTTT. The chain employs TRBV11-1 and TRBJ2-2; TRBD1 is a possible D gene (6 bases). Germline assignment: CDR1 SGHAT and CDR2 FQDESV (reference sequence). The V gene lost 5 bases and the J gene lost 6 bases, with 22 bases spanning the gap. The CDR3 totals 17 residues.

This clone appeared once. V and J are TRBV4-2 and TRBJ2-7; 7 bases align to TRBD2. Germline V gives CDR1 LGHNA, CDR2 YNFKEQ. This CDR3 comprises 17 residues. The J segment lost 0 bases and the V segment lost 5 bases, leaving 13 bases of the junction unmatched. The CDR3 DNA reads as TGTGCCAGCAGCTCCGGGGCTCGGGGGGAAAGCTCCTACGAGCAGTACTTC. Its protein is CASSSGARGESSYEQYF.

The CDR3 DNA follows: TGTGCCAGCAGTTACCACGACAGGGGGGACAATGAGCAGTTCTTC. Its protein product is CASSYHDRGDNEQFF. The chain couples TRBV6-5 to TRBJ2-1; 9 bases agree with TRBD1. CDR1 and CDR2 (germline): MNHEY, SVGAGI. The V gene end was trimmed by 2 bases and the J gene end by 5 bases; junction bases not matched to a gene: 4. The length of the CDR3 is 15 residues.

This clone appeared a few times. The chain couples TRBV4-1 to TRBJ1-1; 7 bases are a match to TRBD1. Germline values: CDR1 MGHRA, CDR2 YSYEKL. The CDR3 has 14 amino acids. V lost 3 bases and J lost 1; bases outside the gene matches: 2. CDR3 in DNA: TGCGCCAGCAGCCATAGGGGGCCGAACACTGAAGCTTTCTTT. Its translation is CASSHRGPNTEAFF.

V is TRBV28 and J is TRBJ2-7, with D hard to call. Trimming took 5 bases from V and 3 from J, leaving 20 bases between them. The length of the CDR3 is 16 residues. Germline assignment: CDR1 MDHEN and CDR2 SYDVKM. CDR3 amino acids: CASSPPGLGLIYEQYF. In nucleotides, the CDR3 is TGTGCCAGCAGTCCACCCGGTCTAGGTCTTATCTACGAGCAGTACTTC.

The chain employs TRBV5-1 and TRBJ2-1; TRBD1 agrees at 7 bases. CDR3 length: 14 residues. Trimming took 0 bases from V and 7 from J; bases not matched to a gene: 4. Germline lookup yields CDR1 SGHRS and CDR2 YFSETQ. CDR3: CASSLGQGENEQFF. The CDR3 DNA sequence: TGCGCCAGCAGCTTGGGACAGGGAGAGAATGAGCAGTTCTTC. Using reference TRBV5-1 and TRBJ2-1 for the parts outside the CDR3, the full variable domain is KAGVTQTPRYLIKTRGQQVTLSCSPISGHRSVSWYQQTPGQGLQFLFEYFSETQRNKGNFPGRFSGRQFSNSRSEMNVSTLELGDSALYLCASSLGQGENEQFFGPGTRLTVL.